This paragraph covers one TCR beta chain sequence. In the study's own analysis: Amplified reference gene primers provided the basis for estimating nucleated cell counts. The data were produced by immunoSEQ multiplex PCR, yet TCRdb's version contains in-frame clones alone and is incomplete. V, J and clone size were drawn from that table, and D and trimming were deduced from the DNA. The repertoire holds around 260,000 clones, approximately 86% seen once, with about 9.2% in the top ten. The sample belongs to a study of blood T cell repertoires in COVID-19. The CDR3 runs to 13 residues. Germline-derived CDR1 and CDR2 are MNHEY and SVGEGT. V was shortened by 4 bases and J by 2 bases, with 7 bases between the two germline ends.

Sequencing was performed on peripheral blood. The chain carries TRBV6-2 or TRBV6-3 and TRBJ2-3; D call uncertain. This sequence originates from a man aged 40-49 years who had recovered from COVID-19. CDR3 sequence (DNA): TGTGCCAGCAGTTCTTTTTTCACAGATACGCAGTATTTT. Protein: CASSSFFTDTQYF.